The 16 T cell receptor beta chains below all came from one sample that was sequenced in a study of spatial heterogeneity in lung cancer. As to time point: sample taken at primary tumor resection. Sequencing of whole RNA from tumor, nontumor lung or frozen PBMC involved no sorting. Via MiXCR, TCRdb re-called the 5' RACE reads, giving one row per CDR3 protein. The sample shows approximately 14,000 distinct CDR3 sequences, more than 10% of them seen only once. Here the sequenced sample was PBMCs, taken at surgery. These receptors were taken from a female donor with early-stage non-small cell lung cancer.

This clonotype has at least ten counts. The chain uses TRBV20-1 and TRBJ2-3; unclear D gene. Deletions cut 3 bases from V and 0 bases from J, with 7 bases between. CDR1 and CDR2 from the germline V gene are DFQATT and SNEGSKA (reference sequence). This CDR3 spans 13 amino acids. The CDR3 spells CSARGYSTDTQYF. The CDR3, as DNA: TGCAGTGCTAGGGGCTATAGCACAGATACGCAGTATTTT.

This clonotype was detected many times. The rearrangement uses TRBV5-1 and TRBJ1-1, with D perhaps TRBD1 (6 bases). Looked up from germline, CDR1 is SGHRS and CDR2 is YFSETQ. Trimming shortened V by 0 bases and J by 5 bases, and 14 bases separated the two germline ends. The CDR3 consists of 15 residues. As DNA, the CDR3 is TGCGCCAGCAGCTTGGCCTCTGGGGGCGTGACTGAAGCTTTCTTT. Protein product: CASSLASGGVTEAFF.

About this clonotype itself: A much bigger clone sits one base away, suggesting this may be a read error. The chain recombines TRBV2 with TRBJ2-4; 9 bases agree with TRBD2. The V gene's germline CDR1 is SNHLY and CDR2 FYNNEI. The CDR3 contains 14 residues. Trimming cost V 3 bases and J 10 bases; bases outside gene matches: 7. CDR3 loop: CASSDLAGAQIQYF. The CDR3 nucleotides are TGTGCCAGCAGTGACTTAGCGGGGGCTCAGATTCAGTACTTC.

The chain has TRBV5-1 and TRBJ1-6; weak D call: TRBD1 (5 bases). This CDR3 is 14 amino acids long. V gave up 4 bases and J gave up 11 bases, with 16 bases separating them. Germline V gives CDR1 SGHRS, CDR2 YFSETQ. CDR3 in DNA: TGCGCCAGCAGCCCGGGGACTGGCAATCCACCCCTCCACTTT. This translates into CASSPGTGNPPLHF. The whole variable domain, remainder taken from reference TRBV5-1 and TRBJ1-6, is KAGVTQTPRYLIKTRGQQVTLSCSPISGHRSVSWYQQTPGQGLQFLFEYFSETQRNKGNFPGRFSGRQFSNSRSEMNVSTLELGDSALYLCASSPGTGNPPLHFGNGTRLTVT.

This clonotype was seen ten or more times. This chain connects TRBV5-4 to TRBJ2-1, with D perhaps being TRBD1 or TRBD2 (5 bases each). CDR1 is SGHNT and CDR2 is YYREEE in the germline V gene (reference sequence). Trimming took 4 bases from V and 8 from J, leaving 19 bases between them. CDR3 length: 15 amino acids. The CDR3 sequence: CASSKEELGVDEQFF. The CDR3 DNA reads TGTGCCAGCAGCAAAGAAGAATTGGGGGTCGATGAGCAGTTCTTC.

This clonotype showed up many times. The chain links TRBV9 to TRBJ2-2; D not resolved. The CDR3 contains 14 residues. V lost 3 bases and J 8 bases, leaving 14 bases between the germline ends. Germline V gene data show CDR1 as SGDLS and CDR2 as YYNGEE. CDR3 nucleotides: TGTGCCAGCAGCGAACGACTGTCCAAAGGGGAGCTGTTTTTT. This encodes CASSERLSKGELFF.

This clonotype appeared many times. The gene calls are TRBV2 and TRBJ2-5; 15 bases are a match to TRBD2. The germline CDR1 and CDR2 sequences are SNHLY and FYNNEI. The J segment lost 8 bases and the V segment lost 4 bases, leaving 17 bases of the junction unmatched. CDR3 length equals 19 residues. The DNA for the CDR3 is TGTGCCAGCAGTGGGAAGAGGACTAGCGGGGGGGTCCCTTACGGAACCCAGTACTTC. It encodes CASSGKRTSGGVPYGTQYF.

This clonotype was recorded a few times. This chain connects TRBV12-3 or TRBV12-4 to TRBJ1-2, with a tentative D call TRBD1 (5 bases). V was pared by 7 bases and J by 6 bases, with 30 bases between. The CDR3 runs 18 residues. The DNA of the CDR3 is TGTGCCAGCACCCCCTTCGGGGCCGGAAGGTCGCGGGTCGATGGCTACACCTTC. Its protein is CASTPFGAGRSRVDGYTF.

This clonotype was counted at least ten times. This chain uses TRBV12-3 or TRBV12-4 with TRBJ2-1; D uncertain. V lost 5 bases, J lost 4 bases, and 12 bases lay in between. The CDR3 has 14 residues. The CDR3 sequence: CASSHVTLYNEQFF. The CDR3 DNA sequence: TGTGCCAGCAGTCATGTTACCCTTTACAATGAGCAGTTCTTC.

The CDR3 nucleotides read TGTGCCAGTAGTCTACCGAACACTGAAGCTTTCTTT. Protein product: CASSLPNTEAFF. The chain employs TRBV19 and TRBJ1-1, with D unresolved. The germline V and J ends were trimmed by 5 bases and 1 base, with 5 bases remaining between them. The CDR3 runs 12 residues. CDR1 is LNHDA and CDR2 is SQIVND in the germline V gene (reference sequence).

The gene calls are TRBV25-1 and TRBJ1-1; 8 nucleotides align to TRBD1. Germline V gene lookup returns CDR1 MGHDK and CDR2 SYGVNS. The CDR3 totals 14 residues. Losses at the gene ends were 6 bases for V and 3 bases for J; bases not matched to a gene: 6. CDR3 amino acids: CASSTLQGDTEAFF. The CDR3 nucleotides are TGTGCCAGCAGCACGTTACAGGGGGACACTGAAGCTTTCTTT.

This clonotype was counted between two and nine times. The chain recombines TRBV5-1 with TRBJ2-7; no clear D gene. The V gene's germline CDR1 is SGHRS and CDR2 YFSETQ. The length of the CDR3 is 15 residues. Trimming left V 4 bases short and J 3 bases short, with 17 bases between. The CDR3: CASSTGQVSHYEQYF. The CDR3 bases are TGCGCCAGCAGCACCGGCCAGGTTTCACACTACGAGCAGTACTTC.

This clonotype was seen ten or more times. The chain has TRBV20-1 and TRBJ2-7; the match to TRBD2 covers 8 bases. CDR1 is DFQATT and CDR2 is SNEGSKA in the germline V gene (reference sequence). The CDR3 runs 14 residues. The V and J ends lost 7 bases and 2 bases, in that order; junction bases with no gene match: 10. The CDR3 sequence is CSVAPGGATYEQYF. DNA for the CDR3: TGCAGTGTTGCCCCGGGGGGGGCTACCTACGAGCAGTACTTC.

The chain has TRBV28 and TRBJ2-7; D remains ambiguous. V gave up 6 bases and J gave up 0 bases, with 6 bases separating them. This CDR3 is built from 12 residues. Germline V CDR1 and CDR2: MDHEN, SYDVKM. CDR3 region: CASRAYSYEQYF. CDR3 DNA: TGTGCCAGCAGGGCATACTCCTACGAGCAGTACTTC.

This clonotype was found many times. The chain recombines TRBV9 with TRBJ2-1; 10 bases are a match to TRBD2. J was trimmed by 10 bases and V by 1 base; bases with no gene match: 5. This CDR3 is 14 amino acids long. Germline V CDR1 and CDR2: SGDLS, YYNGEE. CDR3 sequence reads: CASSVSSGGSEQFF. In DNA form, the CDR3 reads TGTGCCAGCAGCGTATCTAGCGGGGGTAGCGAGCAGTTCTTC.

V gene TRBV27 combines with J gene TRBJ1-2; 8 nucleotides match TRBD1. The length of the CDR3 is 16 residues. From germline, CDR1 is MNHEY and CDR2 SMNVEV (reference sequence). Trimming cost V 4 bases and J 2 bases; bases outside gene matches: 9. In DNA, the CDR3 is TGTGCCAGCAGTTCCTCAGGGGGCACCCCCAACTATGGCTACACCTTC. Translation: CASSSSGGTPNYGYTF.